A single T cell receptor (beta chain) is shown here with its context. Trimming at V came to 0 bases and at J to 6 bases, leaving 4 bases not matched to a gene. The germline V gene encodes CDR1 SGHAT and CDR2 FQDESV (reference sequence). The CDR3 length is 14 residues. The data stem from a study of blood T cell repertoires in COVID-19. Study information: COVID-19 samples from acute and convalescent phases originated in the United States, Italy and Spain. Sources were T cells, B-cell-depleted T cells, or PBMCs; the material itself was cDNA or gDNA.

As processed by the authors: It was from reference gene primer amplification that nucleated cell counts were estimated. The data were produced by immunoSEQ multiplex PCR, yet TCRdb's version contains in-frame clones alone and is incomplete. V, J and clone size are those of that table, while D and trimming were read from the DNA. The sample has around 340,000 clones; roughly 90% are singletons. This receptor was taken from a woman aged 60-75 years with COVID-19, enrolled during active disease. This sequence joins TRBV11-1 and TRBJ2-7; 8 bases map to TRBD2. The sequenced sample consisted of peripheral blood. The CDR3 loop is CASSLAAGAAEQYF. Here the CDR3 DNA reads TGTGCCAGCAGCTTAGCAGCGGGGGCAGCCGAGCAGTACTTC. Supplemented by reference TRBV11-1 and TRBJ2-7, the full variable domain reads EAEVAQSPRYKITEKSQAVAFWCDPISGHATLYWYRQILGQGPELLVQFQDESVVDDSQLPKDRFSAERLKGVDSTLKIQPAELGDSAMYLCASSLAAGAAEQYFGPGTRLTVT.